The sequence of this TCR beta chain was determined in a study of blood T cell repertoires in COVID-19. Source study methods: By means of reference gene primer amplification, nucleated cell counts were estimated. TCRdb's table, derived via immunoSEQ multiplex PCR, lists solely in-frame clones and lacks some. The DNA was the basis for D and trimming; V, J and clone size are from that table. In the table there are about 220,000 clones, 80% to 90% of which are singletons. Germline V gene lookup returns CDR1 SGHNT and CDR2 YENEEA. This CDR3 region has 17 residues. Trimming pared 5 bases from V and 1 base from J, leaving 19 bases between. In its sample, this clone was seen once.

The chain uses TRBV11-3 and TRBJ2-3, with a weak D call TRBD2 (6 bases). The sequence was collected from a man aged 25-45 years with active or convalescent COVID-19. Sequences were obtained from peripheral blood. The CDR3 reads CASSPALGSGRTDTQYF. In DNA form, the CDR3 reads TGTGCCAGCAGCCCAGCCCTCGGGAGCGGTCGCACAGATACGCAGTATTTT.